This T cell receptor (beta chain) was sequenced for a study of T cell responses to AZD1222 COVID-19 vaccine. This clone has just one count. Antigen unknown. Study-level findings and limits: CD4 TCRs linked to vaccination spanned spike, dominating at 160-218 and 743-854. Females outnumbered males among donors, who were mostly white British; clonal diversity was possibly underestimated. Two doses of AZD1222 preceded a rise in Spike-specific TCR breadth and depth. Close to half of spike-specific TCRs reportedly recognize unmutated variant regions.

Produced via immunoSEQ multiplex PCR; TCRdb's table is partial and in-frame only. The sample includes 140,000 to 150,000 clones, 93% of them seen just once. This CDR3 is built from 14 residues. Germline CDR1 SGHTA, CDR2 FQGTGA. J lost 8 bases, V lost 3 bases, and 3 bases had no gene match. The TCR originated in an adult who had recovered from COVID-19. This chain joins TRBV7-3 and TRBJ2-1, with TRBD2 identical over 11 bases. Material: peripheral blood, obtained after recovery from COVID-19. The chain's CDR3 is CASSLVGLADEQFF. CDR3 DNA sequence: TGTGCCAGCAGCTTGGTGGGACTAGCGGATGAGCAGTTCTTC.